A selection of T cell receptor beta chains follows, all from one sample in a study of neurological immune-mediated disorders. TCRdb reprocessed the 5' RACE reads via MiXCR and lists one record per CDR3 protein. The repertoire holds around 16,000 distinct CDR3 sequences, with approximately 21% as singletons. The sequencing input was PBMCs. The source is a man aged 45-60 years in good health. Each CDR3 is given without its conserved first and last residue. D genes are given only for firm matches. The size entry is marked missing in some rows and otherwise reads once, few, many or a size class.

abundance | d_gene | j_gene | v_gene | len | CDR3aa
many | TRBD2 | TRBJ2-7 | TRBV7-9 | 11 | ASMRENGYEQY
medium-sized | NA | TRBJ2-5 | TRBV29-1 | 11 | SAKPGVQETQY
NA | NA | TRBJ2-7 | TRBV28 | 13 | ASSLPRGYSYEQY
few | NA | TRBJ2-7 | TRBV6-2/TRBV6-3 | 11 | ASSYTGAYEQY
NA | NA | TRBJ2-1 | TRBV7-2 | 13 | ASSRTGQFVSEQF
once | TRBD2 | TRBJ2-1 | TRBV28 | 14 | ASSLLTSGIFNEQF
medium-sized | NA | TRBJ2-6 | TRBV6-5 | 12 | ASNRISGANVLT
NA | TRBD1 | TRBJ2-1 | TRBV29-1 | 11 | SVPTGGYNEQF
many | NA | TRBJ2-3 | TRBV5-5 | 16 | ASSLGPRGSSGTDTQY
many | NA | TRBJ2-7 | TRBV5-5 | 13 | ASNPRGGLTYEQY
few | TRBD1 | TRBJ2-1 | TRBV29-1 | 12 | SATRGTEYNEQF
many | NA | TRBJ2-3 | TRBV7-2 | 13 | ASSFKRVSTDTQY
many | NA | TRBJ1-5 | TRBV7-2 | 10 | ASSLDHQPQH
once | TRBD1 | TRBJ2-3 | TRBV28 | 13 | ASSPRQGATDTQY
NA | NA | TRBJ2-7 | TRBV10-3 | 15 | AISESPRRSPSYEQY
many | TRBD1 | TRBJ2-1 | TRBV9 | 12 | ASSVQGARNEQF
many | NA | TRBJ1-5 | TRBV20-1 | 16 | SARDPRGMQANNQPQH
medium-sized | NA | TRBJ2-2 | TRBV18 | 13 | ASSRGQTNTGELF
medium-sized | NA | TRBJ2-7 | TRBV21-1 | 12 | ASSKVPASYEQY
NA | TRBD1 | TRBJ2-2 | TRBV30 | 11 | AWSRQGPGELF
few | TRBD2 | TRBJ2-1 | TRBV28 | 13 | ASPPGGETYNEQF
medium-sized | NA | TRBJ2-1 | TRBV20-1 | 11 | SARRTVNDEQF
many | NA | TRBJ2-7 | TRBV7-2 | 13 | ASSTPLAPVYEQY
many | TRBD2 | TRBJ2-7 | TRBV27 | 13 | ASSFSTSGSYEQY
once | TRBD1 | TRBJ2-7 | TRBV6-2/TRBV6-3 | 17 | ASRGLPGQGSPSSYEQY
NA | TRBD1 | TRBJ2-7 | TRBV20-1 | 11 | SATSDRGHEQY
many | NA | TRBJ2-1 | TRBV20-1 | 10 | SVGRGNNEQF
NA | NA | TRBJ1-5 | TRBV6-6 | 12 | ASSRQYSNQPQH
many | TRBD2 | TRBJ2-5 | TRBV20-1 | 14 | SARDPSGSHLETQY
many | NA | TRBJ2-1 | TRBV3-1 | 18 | ASSPHQPWDPGFNYNEQF
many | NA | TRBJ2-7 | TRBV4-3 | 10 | ASSQDMHEQY
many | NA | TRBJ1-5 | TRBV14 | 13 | ASSQGEGTSQPQH
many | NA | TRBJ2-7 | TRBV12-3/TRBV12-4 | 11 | ASRQTKGGEQY
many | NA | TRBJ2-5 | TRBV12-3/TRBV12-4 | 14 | ASSLGELGGKKTQY
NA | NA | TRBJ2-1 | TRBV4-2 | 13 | ASRRGAGIHNEQF
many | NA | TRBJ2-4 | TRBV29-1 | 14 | SVAPLAGIAKNIQY
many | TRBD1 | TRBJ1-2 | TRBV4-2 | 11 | ASSQRTGGGYT
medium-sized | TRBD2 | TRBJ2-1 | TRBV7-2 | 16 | ASSPVGGGLAGNNEQF
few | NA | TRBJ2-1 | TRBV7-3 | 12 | ASLVEGLCNEQF
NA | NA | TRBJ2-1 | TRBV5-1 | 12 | ASSLNPSYNEQF
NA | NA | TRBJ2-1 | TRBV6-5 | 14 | ASSYSRGTLGNEQF
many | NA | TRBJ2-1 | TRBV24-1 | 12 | ATSVSGRNNEQF
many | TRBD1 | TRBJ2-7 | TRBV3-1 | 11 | ASSRGTGGEQY
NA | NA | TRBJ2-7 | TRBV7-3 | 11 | ASSADRVHEQY
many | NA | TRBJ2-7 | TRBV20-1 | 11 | SALRDGGYEQY
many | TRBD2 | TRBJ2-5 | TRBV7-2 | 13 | ASSSAQTSRETQY